Following are 7 T cell receptor beta chains from one sample sequenced in a study of blood T cell repertoires in COVID-19. TCRdb keeps only in-frame clones here, not all; method: immunoSEQ multiplex PCR. This repertoire shows tens of thousands of clones, roughly 88% found once; its top ten account for 25% to 30%. The material sequenced was peripheral blood. The source is a man in his fifties or sixties with active or convalescent COVID-19.

This clone was seen just once. This chain uses TRBV20-1 with TRBJ1-1, with D unclear. The V and J ends lost 3 bases and 0 bases respectively, with 8 bases between them. The length of the CDR3 is 13 residues. Germline CDR1 reads DFQATT; CDR2 reads SNEGSKA (reference sequence). CDR3 amino acids: CSASGHVNTEAFF. CDR3 DNA sequence: TGCAGTGCTAGTGGGCATGTGAACACTGAAGCTTTCTTT.

J is TRBJ2-7 and V is TRBV18; TRBD2 aligns across 12 bases. Germline lookup yields CDR1 KGHSH and CDR2 LQKENI. CDR3 length: 17 residues. V trimming: 3 bases; J trimming: 3 bases; junction bases outside the gene matches: 9. DNA of the CDR3: TGTGCCAGCTCACCCCGGACTAGCGGGATTACAAGCTACGAGCAGTACTTC. Translation gives CASSPRTSGITSYEQYF.

In the case of this clone: One end of the junction does not line up with germline, which may come from a read error. The chain employs TRBV29-1 and TRBJ1-3, with TRBD1 identical over 9 bases. The CDR3 runs to 15 residues. The germline V gene encodes CDR1 SQVTM and CDR2 ANQGSEA. The CDR3 nucleotides are TGCAGCGTCGAAGGACAGGGGTTGTCTGGAAACACCATATATTTT. Translated, it gives CSVEGQGLSGNTIYF.

This clone came up once. The chain carries TRBV7-9 and TRBJ2-1; no definite D call. Germline V lookup: CDR1 SEHNR, CDR2 FQNEAQ (reference sequence). CDR3 length equals 13 residues. V was shortened by 8 bases and J by 8 bases, with 16 bases between the two germline ends. Written as DNA, the CDR3 is TGTGCCAGCGGAGTGTCCAACGTTGATGAGCAGTTCTTC. Translating it yields CASGVSNVDEQFF.

V gene TRBV18 combines with J gene TRBJ1-1; tentative D call: TRBD1 (5 bases). CDR1 and CDR2 from the germline V gene are KGHSH and LQKENI. The CDR3 consists of 13 residues. V shed 1 base and J shed 5 bases, with 8 bases lying between them. The CDR3 region is CASSPQSGTEAFF. CDR3 coding DNA: TGTGCCAGCTCACCACAGTCAGGGACTGAAGCTTTCTTT.

The gene calls are TRBV5-6 and TRBJ1-1, with D unclear. The CDR3 extends over 13 amino acids. V lost 4 bases to trimming and J lost 5 bases, with 12 bases between them. Germline CDR1 and CDR2: SGHDT and YYEEEE. The CDR3 bases are TGTGCCAGCAGCGCTGTTGGGAGGACTGAAGCTTTCTTT. Its translation: CASSAVGRTEAFF.

The V call is TRBV28, the J call TRBJ1-4; D gene unclear. Trimming took 6 bases from V and 4 from J, leaving 9 bases between them. CDR1 MDHEN and CDR2 SYDVKM come from the germline V gene. The CDR3 contains 13 residues. The CDR3: CASSPTVNEKLFF. CDR3 DNA: TGTGCCAGCAGCCCCACAGTTAATGAAAAACTGTTTTTT.